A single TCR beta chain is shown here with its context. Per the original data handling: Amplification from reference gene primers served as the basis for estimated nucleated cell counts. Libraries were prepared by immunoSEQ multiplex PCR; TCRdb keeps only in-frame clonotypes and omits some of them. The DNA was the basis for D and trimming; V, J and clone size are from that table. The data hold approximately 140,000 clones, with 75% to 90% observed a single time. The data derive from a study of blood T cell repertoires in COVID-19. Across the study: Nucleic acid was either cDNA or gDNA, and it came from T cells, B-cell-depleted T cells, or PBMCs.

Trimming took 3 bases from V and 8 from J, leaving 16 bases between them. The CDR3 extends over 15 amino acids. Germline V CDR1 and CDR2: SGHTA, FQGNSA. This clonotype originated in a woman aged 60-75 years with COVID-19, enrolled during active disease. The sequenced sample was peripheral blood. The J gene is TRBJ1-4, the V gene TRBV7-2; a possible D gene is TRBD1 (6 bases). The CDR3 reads CASSFTGLVEEKLFF. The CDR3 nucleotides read TGTGCCAGCAGCTTCACAGGGTTGGTGGAAGAAAAACTGTTTTTT.